The 10 T cell receptor beta chains below all came from one sample that was sequenced in a study of beta chain features in type 1 diabetes. Findings and limits, study-wide: Among patients with Type 1 diabetes, TCRB CDR3s were moderately but significantly shorter in every one of the four CD4+ subsets.

The authors reverse transcribed all of the isolated RNA, so sequencing captured expressed TCRB transcripts. Sequencing was performed with immunoSEQ multiplex PCR; in TCRdb, only in-frame clones are kept and a portion is missing. The sample holds more than 250,000 clones, roughly 20% seen once. The antigens for these receptors are not known. The sample consisted of naive CD4+ T cells from blood. The receptors come from a woman in her 40s with type 1 diabetes.

This clone was seen a handful of times. The genes are TRBV6-5 and TRBJ2-7, with unresolved D. The CDR3 has 14 amino acids. The germline V gene has CDR1 MNHEY and CDR2 SVGAGI. Between the trimmed V and J ends, which lost 4 bases and 4 bases, there was a span of 14 bases. In DNA, the CDR3 is TGTGCCAGCAGTTCCACGACCCGACTTTACGAGCAGTACTTC. This encodes CASSSTTRLYEQYF.

This clone occurred a few times. The chain couples TRBV5-1 to TRBJ2-6; D is uncertain. Trimming pared 4 bases from V and 1 base from J, leaving 12 bases between. The germline CDR1 and CDR2 sequences are SGHRS and YFSETQ. CDR3 length equals 16 residues. This CDR3 is CASSLFGPSGANVLTF. CDR3 nucleotides: TGCGCCAGCAGCCTGTTTGGGCCTTCTGGGGCCAACGTCCTGACTTTC.

The chain links TRBV30 to TRBJ2-3; a weak D match, TRBD1 (5 bases). Between the trimmed V and J ends, which lost 1 base and 9 bases, there was a span of 17 bases. CDR3 size: 14 residues. Looked up from germline, CDR1 is GTSNPN and CDR2 is SVGIG (reference sequence). This CDR3 is CAWSGLGVTGTQYF. Written as DNA, the CDR3 is TGTGCCTGGAGTGGCCTAGGGGTGACTGGGACGCAGTATTTT.

This clone was picked up a small number of times. This chain connects TRBV9 to TRBJ1-2, with D possibly matching TRBD1 (6 bases). This CDR3 comprises 14 residues. The germline V gene has CDR1 SGDLS and CDR2 YYNGEE. Between the trimmed V and J ends, which lost 0 bases and 6 bases, there was a span of 12 bases. The chain's CDR3 is CASSVGQQGHGYTF. The CDR3 DNA is TGTGCCAGCAGCGTAGGACAACAGGGCCATGGCTACACCTTC.

Here the CDR3 DNA reads TGCAGCGTTCGGACAGGGCTCTCTGGAAACACCATATATTTT. Translation gives CSVRTGLSGNTIYF. This sequence joins TRBV29-1 and TRBJ1-3, with 8 bases fitting TRBD1. The CDR3 covers 14 residues. V shed 5 bases and J 0 bases; nucleotides not matched to a gene: 3. Germline V gene sequence: CDR1 SQVTM, CDR2 ANQGSEA.

J is TRBJ1-6 and V is TRBV27, with a possible D match to TRBD1 (6 bases). The germline V gene has CDR1 MNHEY and CDR2 SMNVEV (reference sequence). V lost 6 bases and J 6 bases, leaving 18 bases between the germline ends. This CDR3 has 16 residues. This chain's CDR3 is CASSRRTATINSPLHF. In DNA, the CDR3 is TGTGCCAGCAGCCGCAGGACAGCAACCATTAATTCACCCCTCCACTTT.

This clone turned up a few times. This sequence joins TRBV9 and TRBJ2-1; 9 nucleotides match TRBD2. Germline V gene lookup returns CDR1 SGDLS and CDR2 YYNGEE. The junction had 7 bases not matched to a gene; V was cut back by 5 bases and J by 7 bases. The CDR3 consists of 14 residues. CDR3 in amino acids: CASRPGLAENEQFF. In nucleotides, the CDR3 is TGTGCCAGCAGACCGGGACTAGCTGAGAATGAGCAGTTCTTC.

This clone was counted only a few times. The chain recombines TRBV30 with TRBJ2-1, with TRBD1 as a possible D gene (5 bases). This CDR3 contains 13 residues. Trimming pared 3 bases from V and 7 bases from J, leaving 13 bases between. Germline V lookup: CDR1 GTSNPN, CDR2 SVGIG (reference sequence). The CDR3, as DNA: TGTGCCTGGAGAATGGGGCAATGGAATGAGCAGTTCTTC. Translating it yields CAWRMGQWNEQFF.

V usage is TRBV28 and J usage is TRBJ2-1, with a possible D match to TRBD1 (6 bases). The CDR3 has 16 residues. V shed 3 bases and J shed 7 bases, with 19 bases lying between them. Germline assignment: CDR1 MDHEN and CDR2 SYDVKM. CDR3 DNA sequence: TGTGCCAGCAGTTTGCCCAGGGGCGAGATCATGAATGAGCAGTTCTTC. Translation: CASSLPRGEIMNEQFF. The entire variable domain, with the rest obtained from reference TRBV28 and TRBJ2-1, is as follows: DVKVTQSSRYLVKRTGEKVFLECVQDMDHENMFWYRQDPGLGLRLIYFSYDVKMKEKGDIPEGYSVSREKKERFSLILESASTNQTSMYLCASSLPRGEIMNEQFFGPGTRLTVL.

The genes are TRBV7-9 and TRBJ1-1; no reliable D call. The V and J ends lost 5 bases and 1 base respectively, with 11 bases between them. CDR3 length: 14 amino acids. CDR1 is SEHNR and CDR2 is FQNEAQ in the germline V gene (reference sequence). CDR3 region: CASSPRSGNTEAFF. The CDR3 coding sequence is TGTGCCAGCAGCCCCCGGTCGGGGAACACTGAAGCTTTCTTT. The full variable domain, rest sourced from reference TRBV7-9 and TRBJ1-1, is DTGVSQNPRHKITKRGQNVTFRCDPISEHNRLYWYRQTLGQGPEFLTYFQNEAQLEKSRLLSDRFSAERPKGSFSTLEIQRTEQGDSAMYLCASSPRSGNTEAFFGQGTRLTVV.